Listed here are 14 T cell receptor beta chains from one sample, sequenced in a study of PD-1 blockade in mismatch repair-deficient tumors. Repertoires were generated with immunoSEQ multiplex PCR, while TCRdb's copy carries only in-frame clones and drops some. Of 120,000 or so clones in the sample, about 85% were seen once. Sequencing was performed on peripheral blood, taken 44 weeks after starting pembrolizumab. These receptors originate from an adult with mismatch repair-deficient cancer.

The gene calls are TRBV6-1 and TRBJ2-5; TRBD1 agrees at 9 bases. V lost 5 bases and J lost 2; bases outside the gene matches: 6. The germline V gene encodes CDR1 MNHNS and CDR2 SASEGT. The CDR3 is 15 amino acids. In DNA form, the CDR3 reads TGTGCCAGCAGTAAGCTCGACAGGGGGCAAGAGACCCAGTACTTC. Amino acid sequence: CASSKLDRGQETQYF.

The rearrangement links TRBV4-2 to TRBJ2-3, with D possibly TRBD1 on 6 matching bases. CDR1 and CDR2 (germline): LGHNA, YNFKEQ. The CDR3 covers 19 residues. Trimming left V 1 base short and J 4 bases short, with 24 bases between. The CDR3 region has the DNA TGTGCCAGCAGCCAAGCCAGCTTTTGGGACAATAGTATCGCAGATACGCAGTATTTT. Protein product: CASSQASFWDNSIADTQYF.

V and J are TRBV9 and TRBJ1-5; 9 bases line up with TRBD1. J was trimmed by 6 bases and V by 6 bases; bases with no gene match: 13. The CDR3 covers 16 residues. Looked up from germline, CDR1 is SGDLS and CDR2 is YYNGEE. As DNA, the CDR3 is TGTGCCAGCACCTACCGACAGGGGGAAAAGGCTCAGCCCCAGCATTTT. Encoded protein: CASTYRQGEKAQPQHF.

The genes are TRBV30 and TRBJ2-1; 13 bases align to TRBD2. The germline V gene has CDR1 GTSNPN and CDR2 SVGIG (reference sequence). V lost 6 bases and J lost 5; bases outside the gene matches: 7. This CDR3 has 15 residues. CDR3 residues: CACNSGTSGNNEQFF. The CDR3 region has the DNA TGTGCCTGTAATTCCGGGACTAGCGGGAACAATGAGCAGTTCTTC.

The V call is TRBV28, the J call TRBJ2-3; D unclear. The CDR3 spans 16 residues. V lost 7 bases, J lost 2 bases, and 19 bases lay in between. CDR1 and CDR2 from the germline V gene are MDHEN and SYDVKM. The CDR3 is CASTNFAKLATDTQYF. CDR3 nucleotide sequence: TGTGCCAGCACGAATTTCGCAAAATTAGCCACAGATACGCAGTATTTT.

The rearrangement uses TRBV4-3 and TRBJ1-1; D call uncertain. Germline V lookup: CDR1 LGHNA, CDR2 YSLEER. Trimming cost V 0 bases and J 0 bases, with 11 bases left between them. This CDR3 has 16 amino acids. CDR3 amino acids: CASSQDLIPMNTEAFF. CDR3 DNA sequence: TGCGCCAGCAGCCAAGATCTAATACCAATGAACACTGAAGCTTTCTTT.

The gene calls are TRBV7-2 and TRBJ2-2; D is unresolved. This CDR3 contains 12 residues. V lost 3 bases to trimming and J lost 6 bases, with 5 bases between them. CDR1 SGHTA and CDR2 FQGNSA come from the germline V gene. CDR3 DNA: TGTGCCAGCAGCTTTGTTCCCGGGGAGCTGTTTTTT. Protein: CASSFVPGELFF.

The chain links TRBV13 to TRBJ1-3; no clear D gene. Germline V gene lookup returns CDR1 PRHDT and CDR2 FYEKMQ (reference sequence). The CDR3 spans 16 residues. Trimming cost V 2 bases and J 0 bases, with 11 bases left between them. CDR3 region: CASSLRRTNSGNTIYF. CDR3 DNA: TGTGCCAGCAGCTTAAGGCGAACTAACTCTGGAAACACCATATATTTT.

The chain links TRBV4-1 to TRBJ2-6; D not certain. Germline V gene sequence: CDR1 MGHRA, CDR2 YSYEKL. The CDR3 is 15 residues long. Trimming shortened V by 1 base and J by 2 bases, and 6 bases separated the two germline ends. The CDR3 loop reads CASSQAVAGANVLTF. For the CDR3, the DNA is TGCGCCAGCAGCCAAGCGGTTGCTGGGGCCAACGTCCTGACTTTC.

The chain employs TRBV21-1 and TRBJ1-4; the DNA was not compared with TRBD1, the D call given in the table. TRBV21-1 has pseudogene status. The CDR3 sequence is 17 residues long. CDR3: CASSKGGRGATNEKLFF. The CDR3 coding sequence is TGTGCCAGCAGCAAAGGAGGCAGGGGTGCAACTAATGAAAAACTGTTTTTT.

As DNA, the CDR3 is TGTGCCAGCAGCTCTAGCGGGTTGGGGTTGGATACGCAGTATTTT. This sequence encodes CASSSSGLGLDTQYF. This chain links TRBV6-6 with TRBJ2-3; 8 bases match TRBD2. V gave up 6 bases and J gave up 6 bases; unmatched junction bases: 11. The length of the CDR3 is 15 residues. Germline values: CDR1 MNHNY, CDR2 SVGAGI (reference sequence).

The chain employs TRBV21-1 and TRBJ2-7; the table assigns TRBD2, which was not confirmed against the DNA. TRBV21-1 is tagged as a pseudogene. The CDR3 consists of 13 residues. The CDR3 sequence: CASSKTSGSEQYF. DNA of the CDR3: TGTGCCAGCAGCAAAACTAGCGGGAGCGAGCAGTACTTC.

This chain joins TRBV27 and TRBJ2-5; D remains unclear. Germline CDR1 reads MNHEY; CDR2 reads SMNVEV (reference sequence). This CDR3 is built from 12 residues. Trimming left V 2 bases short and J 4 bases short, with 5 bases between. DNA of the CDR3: TGTGCCAGCAGTTTAGCAGGAGAGACCCAGTACTTC. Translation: CASSLAGETQYF.

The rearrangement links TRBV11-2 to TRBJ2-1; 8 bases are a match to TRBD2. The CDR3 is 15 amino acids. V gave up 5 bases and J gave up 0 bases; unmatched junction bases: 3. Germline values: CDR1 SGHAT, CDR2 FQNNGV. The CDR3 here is CASSRSGSSYNEQFF. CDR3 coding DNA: TGTGCCAGCAGCCGAAGCGGGAGCTCCTACAATGAGCAGTTCTTC.